This entry lists 18 T cell receptor beta chains sequenced from one sample in a study of T cells in Graves' hyperthyroidism and ophthalmopathy. RNA transcripts were the template for amplifying TCR beta CDR3 regions. The primer set for the first-round RT-PCR of the TCR CDR3 was HTBI. TCRdb reanalysed the multiplex PCR reads using MiXCR and keeps one entry per CDR3 protein. The sample lists about 500,000 distinct CDR3 sequences, approximately 16% occurring once. The specimen sequenced was blood. The origin of the receptors is a woman between 25 and 40 years old with Graves' ophthalmopathy.

This clonotype has more than one count but fewer than ten. J is TRBJ2-2 and V is TRBV19; possibly TRBD1 or TRBD2 for D (6 bases each). V lost 5 bases, J lost 13 bases, and 26 bases lay in between. The CDR3 is made up of 16 amino acids. Per germline, CDR1 LNHDA and CDR2 SQIVND (reference sequence). The CDR3 DNA reads TGTGCCAGTAGTCCACCGGGACAAACTAACTCCGGGAGGCTGTTTTTT. Translation gives CASSPPGQTNSGRLFF.

This clonotype was counted only a few times. The chain carries TRBV6-1 and TRBJ1-3, with D unresolved. This CDR3 has 14 residues. Deletions cut 4 bases from V and 4 bases from J, with 11 bases between. Germline loops: CDR1 MNHNS, CDR2 SASEGT. CDR3: CASSVLGYGNTIYF. CDR3 nucleotide sequence: TGTGCCAGCAGTGTGTTAGGGTACGGAAACACCATATATTTT.

This clonotype was detected many times. The chain employs TRBV20-1 and TRBJ1-1, with TRBD1 matching 8 bases. With 0 bases clipped from V and 1 base from J, the junction kept 4 bases outside the gene matches. This CDR3 is 15 amino acids long. Germline V gene sequence: CDR1 DFQATT, CDR2 SNEGSKA (reference sequence). Here the CDR3 reads CSARDGGTGNTEAFF. In nucleotides, the CDR3 is TGCAGTGCTAGAGATGGGGGGACAGGGAACACTGAAGCTTTCTTT.

This clonotype was observed at least ten times. The chain uses TRBV5-5 and TRBJ1-5; D unclear. This CDR3 contains 16 residues. CDR1 is SGHKS, CDR2 YYEKEE, per germline (reference sequence). V shed 0 bases and J shed 0 bases, with 10 bases lying between them. For the CDR3, the DNA is TGTGCCAGCAGCTTGGGTACAGCGTATAGCAATCAGCCCCAGCATTTT. Encoded protein: CASSLGTAYSNQPQHF.

This clonotype was counted many times. CDR3 region: CASSQGTGPETQYF. In DNA, the CDR3 is TGCGCCAGCAGCCAGGGGACAGGTCCAGAGACCCAGTACTTC. The V call is TRBV4-3, the J call TRBJ2-5; 8 nucleotides align to TRBD1. The V segment lost 3 bases and the J segment 4 bases; nucleotides outside the gene matches: 4. There are 14 residues in the CDR3. Germline assignment: CDR1 LGHNA and CDR2 YSLEER.

The chain is built from TRBV27 and TRBJ2-4; D is unresolved. Germline V lookup: CDR1 MNHEY, CDR2 SMNVEV (reference sequence). CDR3 length equals 16 residues. V lost 1 base, J lost 1 base, and 11 bases lay in between. The CDR3 loop is CASSLYAGLAKNIQYF. CDR3 DNA: TGTGCCAGCAGTTTATATGCAGGTCTGGCCAAAAACATTCAGTACTTC.

This clonotype has just a few counts. The rearrangement uses TRBV20-1 and TRBJ2-3; the D gene is possibly TRBD1 (6 bases). Trimming cost V 8 bases and J 3 bases, with 15 bases left between them. The V gene's germline CDR1 is DFQATT and CDR2 SNEGSKA (reference sequence). This CDR3 region has 13 residues. The CDR3 DNA is TGCAGTCCCAACGGACAGCAGACAGATACGCAGTATTTT. Its protein is CSPNGQQTDTQYF.

At least ten counts were recorded for this clonotype. This chain joins TRBV28 and TRBJ2-7, with TRBD2 identical over 10 bases. The CDR3 length is 14 residues. V was clipped by 5 bases and J by 4 bases; unmatched bases: 5. Germline CDR1 and CDR2: MDHEN and SYDVKM. The CDR3 protein is CASSASGRVYEQYF. Written as DNA, the CDR3 is TGTGCCAGCAGTGCCAGCGGGAGGGTATACGAGCAGTACTTC.

The sample holds a few counts of this clonotype. The V and J genes are TRBV19 and TRBJ1-1; a possible D gene is TRBD1 (5 bases). Germline V CDR1 and CDR2: LNHDA, SQIVND (reference sequence). The CDR3 totals 16 residues. The V gene lost 7 bases and the J gene lost 3 bases, with 21 bases spanning the gap. Here the CDR3 reads CASTTSSPPTDTEAFF. CDR3 DNA: TGTGCCAGTACGACCAGCTCCCCTCCGACAGACACTGAAGCTTTCTTT.

This clonotype was observed a few times. The gene calls are TRBV28 and TRBJ2-7, with a tentative D call TRBD2 (6 bases). The V gene lost 8 bases and the J gene lost 0 bases, with 11 bases spanning the gap. CDR3 length: 13 amino acids. Germline-derived CDR1 and CDR2 are MDHEN and SYDVKM. The CDR3, as DNA: TGTGCCAGCGGGGACTTTTACTCCTACGAGCAGTACTTC. Amino acid sequence: CASGDFYSYEQYF.

The chain recombines TRBV5-4 with TRBJ2-2; 8 bases map to TRBD1. Germline V gene data show CDR1 as SGHNT and CDR2 as YYREEE (reference sequence). This CDR3 is 13 amino acids long. V trimming: 4 bases; J trimming: 11 bases; junction bases outside the gene matches: 7. Written as DNA, the CDR3 is TGTGCCAGCAGCCCGGGACAGGACGGCGAGCTGTTTTTT. The encoded protein is CASSPGQDGELFF.

This clonotype showed up many times. The rearrangement links TRBV5-1 to TRBJ2-1, with D tentatively TRBD1 (5 bases). Germline-derived CDR1 and CDR2 are SGHRS and YFSETQ. The CDR3 sequence is 13 residues long. V dropped 1 base and J dropped 10 bases, with 12 bases sitting between them. CDR3 nucleotides: TGCGCCAGCAGCTTGAGCAGGGTGAGAGAGCAGTTCTTC. This codes for CASSLSRVREQFF. Filled out from reference TRBV5-1 and TRBJ2-1, the complete variable domain reads KAGVTQTPRYLIKTRGQQVTLSCSPISGHRSVSWYQQTPGQGLQFLFEYFSETQRNKGNFPGRFSGRQFSNSRSEMNVSTLELGDSALYLCASSLSRVREQFFGPGTRLTVL.

The chain has TRBV7-3 and TRBJ2-3, with unresolved D. Germline lookup yields CDR1 SGHTA and CDR2 FQGTGA. V lost 6 bases, J lost 2 bases, and 9 bases lay in between. This CDR3 contains 13 residues. The CDR3 bases are TGTGCCAGCAGTAAATCTCACACAGATACGCAGTATTTT. Its protein product is CASSKSHTDTQYF.

The V call is TRBV2, the J call TRBJ2-5, with D possibly TRBD2 on 5 matching bases. CDR1 is SNHLY and CDR2 is FYNNEI in the germline V gene. Trimming pared 7 bases from V and 2 bases from J, leaving 11 bases between. There are 13 residues in the CDR3. CDR3 sequence: CASTDRGQETQYF. The CDR3 nucleotides read TGTGCCAGCACCGACCGGGGACAAGAGACCCAGTACTTC. The variable domain in full, with the rest retrieved from reference TRBV2 and TRBJ2-5, is EPEVTQTPSHQVTQMGQEVILRCVPISNHLYFYWYRQILGQKVEFLVSFYNNEISEKSEIFDDQFSVERPDGSNFTLKIRSTKLEDSAMYFCASTDRGQETQYFGPGTRLLVL.

The rearrangement joins TRBV5-1 to TRBJ2-5; maybe TRBD1 (5 bases). V lost 1 base, J lost 4 bases, and 11 bases lay in between. Germline V gene sequence: CDR1 SGHRS, CDR2 YFSETQ. This CDR3 spans 14 amino acids. This chain's CDR3 is CASSLQGRTETQYF. CDR3 coding DNA: TGCGCCAGCAGCTTGCAGGGTAGGACAGAGACCCAGTACTTC.

This clonotype was detected many times. This chain links TRBV12-3 or TRBV12-4 with TRBJ2-1, with D perhaps matching TRBD1 (6 bases). This CDR3 spans 12 amino acids. Trimming removed 6 bases from V and 8 bases from J, with 11 bases in between. Here the CDR3 reads CASSQGLDEQFF. The DNA of the CDR3 is TGTGCCAGCAGCCAGGGGTTGGATGAGCAGTTCTTC.

This clonotype was observed at least ten times. This rearrangement joins TRBV20-1 to TRBJ2-5; D call uncertain. Germline CDR1 and CDR2: DFQATT and SNEGSKA (reference sequence). Trimming removed 6 bases from V and 5 bases from J, with 10 bases in between. The CDR3 covers 11 residues. The CDR3 protein is CSALNRETQYF. DNA for the CDR3: TGCAGTGCCCTAAATCGGGAGACCCAGTACTTC.

This sequence joins TRBV7-2 and TRBJ2-7; D possibly uses TRBD1 or TRBD2 (5 bases each). Between the trimmed V and J ends, which lost 4 bases and 5 bases, there was a span of 15 bases. The CDR3 has 14 residues. The germline CDR1 and CDR2 sequences are SGHTA and FQGNSA. The CDR3 loop is CASSSYGTQHEQYF. The DNA of the CDR3 is TGTGCCAGCAGCTCGTACGGGACCCAACACGAGCAGTACTTC. Looking up the rest from reference TRBV7-2 and TRBJ2-7 gives the full variable domain: GAGVSQSPSNKVTEKGKDVELRCDPISGHTALYWYRQSLGQGLEFLIYFQGNSAPDKSGLPSDRFSAERTGGSVSTLTIQRTQQEDSAVYLCASSSYGTQHEQYFGPGTRLTVT.